The 29 T cell receptor beta chains below all came from one sample that was sequenced in a study of PD-L1 blockade in urothelial cancer. Assay: immunoSEQ multiplex PCR; the TCRdb copy retains only in-frame clones and omits some. The sample contains about 80,000 clones, roughly 90% of which appear only once. Specimen: PBMCs, collected around atezolizumab (anti-PD-L1) treatment. These TCRs come from a woman aged 70-85 years with urothelial cancer.

The chain links TRBV5-6 to TRBJ1-4; no definite D call. Germline loops: CDR1 SGHDT, CDR2 YYEEEE. Trimming shortened V by 0 bases and J by 11 bases, and 11 bases separated the two germline ends. The CDR3 totals 13 residues. CDR3 region: CASSLAYDGKLFF. The CDR3 DNA is TGTGCCAGCAGCTTGGCCTACGACGGGAAACTGTTTTTT. Using reference TRBV5-6 and TRBJ1-4 for the parts outside the CDR3, the full variable domain is DAGVTQSPTHLIKTRGQQVTLRCSPKSGHDTVSWYQQALGQGPQFIFQYYEEEERQRGNFPDRFSGHQFPNYSSELNVNALLLGDSALYLCASSLAYDGKLFFGSGTQLSVL.

The chain couples TRBV28 to TRBJ1-5; no firm D call. The germline V gene has CDR1 MDHEN and CDR2 SYDVKM. Trimming stripped 6 bases from V and 3 bases from J, with 21 bases between. This CDR3 has 17 residues. This chain's CDR3 is CASRKQRALMDNQPQHF. CDR3 sequence (DNA): TGTGCCAGCAGGAAACAGAGGGCCCTTATGGACAATCAGCCCCAGCATTTT.

The chain has TRBV30 and TRBJ2-5; TRBD2 matches 11 bases. After removal of 3 bases from V and 5 bases from J, the junction contained 5 bases not matched to a gene. This CDR3 comprises 14 residues. Germline V CDR1 and CDR2: GTSNPN, SVGIG (reference sequence). In DNA, the CDR3 is TGTGCCTGGAGCCCGGGACTAGCGGTTGAGACCCAGTACTTC. Amino acids: CAWSPGLAVETQYF. Based on the CDR3 plus reference TRBV30 and TRBJ2-5, the full variable domain is SQTIHQWPATLVQPVGSPLSLECTVEGTSNPNLYWYRQAAGRGLQLLFYSVGIGQISSEVPQNLSASRPQDRQFILSSKKLLLSDSGFYLCAWSPGLAVETQYFGPGTRLLVL.

V is TRBV15 and J is TRBJ2-7, with TRBD1 identical over 9 bases. CDR1 LNHNV and CDR2 YYDKDF come from the germline V gene (reference sequence). The CDR3 has 16 residues. J was trimmed by 0 bases and V by 4 bases; bases with no gene match: 7. DNA of the CDR3: TGTGCCACCAGCACAAGGACAGGGGCCGGCTCCTACGAGCAGTACTTC. This encodes CATSTRTGAGSYEQYF.

This chain connects TRBV6-5 to TRBJ2-1; a possible D gene is TRBD1 (6 bases). CDR3 length equals 13 residues. The V gene lost 6 bases and the J gene lost 4 bases, with 10 bases spanning the gap. CDR1 and CDR2 from the germline V gene are MNHEY and SVGAGI. CDR3 nucleotide sequence: TGTGCCAGCAGGGTACAGGGATACAATGAGCAGTTCTTC. Amino acids: CASRVQGYNEQFF.

This rearrangement joins TRBV10-3 to TRBJ1-1, with D possibly TRBD1 on 5 matching bases. Trimming shortened V by 3 bases and J by 4 bases, and 12 bases separated the two germline ends. Per germline, CDR1 ENHRY and CDR2 SYGVKD. The CDR3 runs 14 residues. CDR3 nucleotide sequence: TGTGCCATCAGTGATGACAGCGTCGGCACTGAAGCTTTCTTT. Protein sequence: CAISDDSVGTEAFF.

The chain couples TRBV19 to TRBJ1-2, with D maybe TRBD1 (6 bases). The CDR3 consists of 16 residues. CDR1 and CDR2 (germline): LNHDA, SQIVND (reference sequence). The V and J ends lost 8 bases and 0 bases respectively, with 19 bases between them. CDR3 region: CASRRWTEGSNYGYTF. Here the CDR3 DNA reads TGTGCCAGTCGGAGATGGACAGAAGGCTCTAACTATGGCTACACCTTC.

This chain links TRBV6-5 with TRBJ2-1; TRBD1 is a possible D gene (6 bases). V was cut by 6 bases and J by 4 bases, with 10 bases left in between. This CDR3 is 13 amino acids long. Germline CDR1 reads MNHEY; CDR2 reads SVGAGI. CDR3 sequence reads: CASSPTGYNEQFF. The CDR3 nucleotides are TGTGCCAGCAGCCCGACAGGTTACAATGAGCAGTTCTTC.

This clone was seen just once. The chain has TRBV10-3 and TRBJ2-5, with 8 positions matching TRBD1. V dropped 10 bases and J dropped 7; count of bases not matched to a gene: 14. Germline CDR1 ENHRY, CDR2 SYGVKD. This CDR3 region has 14 residues. CDR3 sequence reads: CATSPQGGLGTQYF. CDR3 in DNA: TGTGCCACATCACCACAGGGGGGTCTTGGGACCCAGTACTTC.

V and J are TRBV11-3 and TRBJ2-7, with no clear D. Trimming took off 1 base at V and 0 bases at J, with 7 bases between the two ends. Germline-derived CDR1 and CDR2 are SGHNT and YENEEA. The CDR3 covers 14 residues. The CDR3 reads CASSLGAASYEQYF. The CDR3 DNA is TGTGCCAGCAGCTTAGGGGCAGCCTCCTACGAGCAGTACTTC.

V usage is TRBV7-6 and J usage is TRBJ1-4, with 8 bases aligning to TRBD1. V lost 6 bases, J lost 4 bases, and 7 bases stayed unmatched. This CDR3 contains 15 residues. CDR1 and CDR2 (germline): SGHVS, FNYEAQ. The CDR3, as DNA: TGTGCCAGCAGTAGACAGGGGAGCCTTAATGAAAAACTGTTTTTT. It specifies CASSRQGSLNEKLFF.

This clone is classed as medium-sized. The rearrangement uses TRBV10-3 and TRBJ2-7; no definite D call. CDR3 size: 11 residues. Germline V gene lookup returns CDR1 ENHRY and CDR2 SYGVKD. Trimming stripped 4 bases from V and 2 bases from J, with 3 bases between. The chain's CDR3 is CAISATYEQYF. The CDR3 DNA is TGTGCCATCAGTGCTACCTACGAGCAGTACTTC.

The rearrangement links TRBV11-2 to TRBJ2-7, with 9 bases matching TRBD1. Per the germline V gene, CDR1 is SGHAT and CDR2 is FQNNGV. CDR3 size: 15 residues. J lost 3 bases, V lost 1 base, and 4 bases had no gene match. The CDR3 DNA reads as TGTGCCAGCAGCTTAGCCACAGGGGGCTTCTACGAGCAGTACTTC. This translates into CASSLATGGFYEQYF.

The chain has TRBV19 and TRBJ1-5, with 10 bases identical to TRBD1. The CDR3 has 15 amino acids. The V segment lost 5 bases and the J segment 2 bases; nucleotides outside the gene matches: 3. CDR1 and CDR2 from the germline V gene are LNHDA and SQIVND (reference sequence). CDR3 region: CASSAGTGGNQPQHF. In DNA form, the CDR3 reads TGTGCCAGTAGTGCTGGGACAGGGGGCAATCAGCCCCAGCATTTT.

The chain employs TRBV18 and TRBJ2-1; 9 bases fit TRBD2. Trimming removed 3 bases from V and 1 base from J; junction bases left unmatched: 4. This CDR3 spans 16 amino acids. CDR1 and CDR2 from the germline V gene are KGHSH and LQKENI. The CDR3 nucleotides read TGTGCCAGCTCACCTAGCGGGAGAGGATCCTACAATGAGCAGTTCTTC. Residues: CASSPSGRGSYNEQFF.

The genes are TRBV7-2 and TRBJ2-1; 8 nucleotides match TRBD2. From germline, CDR1 is SGHTA and CDR2 FQGNSA. CDR3 length: 15 amino acids. V shed 3 bases, J shed 2 bases, and the junction held 3 bases outside the gene matches. CDR3 DNA sequence: TGTGCCAGCAGCTTTCCAGCGGGGGCCTACAATGAGCAGTTCTTC. This translates into CASSFPAGAYNEQFF.

The rearrangement joins TRBV5-1 to TRBJ2-4, with TRBD1 identical over 7 bases. The CDR3 is 15 amino acids. The J segment lost 7 bases and the V segment lost 2 bases, leaving 9 bases of the junction unmatched. Germline values: CDR1 SGHRS, CDR2 YFSETQ. The CDR3 is CASSFKGAGVNIQYF. The CDR3 nucleotides are TGCGCCAGCAGCTTCAAGGGGGCAGGGGTGAACATTCAGTACTTC.

The chain employs TRBV7-6 and TRBJ2-5; 12 nucleotides match TRBD2. The CDR3 length is 15 residues. V lost 2 bases and J lost 5; bases outside the gene matches: 3. In germline, CDR1 is SGHVS, CDR2 FNYEAQ. This chain's CDR3 is CASSLRTSGVETQYF. The CDR3 DNA is TGTGCCAGCAGCTTACGGACTAGCGGGGTGGAGACCCAGTACTTC. The whole variable domain, remainder taken from reference TRBV7-6 and TRBJ2-5, is GAGVSQSPRYKVTKRGQDVALRCDPISGHVSLYWYRQALGQGPEFLTYFNYEAQQDKSGLPNDRFSAERPEGSISTLTIQRTEQRDSAMYRCASSLRTSGVETQYFGPGTRLLVL.

The rearrangement joins TRBV5-1 to TRBJ2-1; TRBD2 aligns across 10 bases. CDR1 is SGHRS and CDR2 is YFSETQ in the germline V gene. This CDR3 is built from 15 residues. With V trimmed by 0 bases and J by 4 bases, 1 base remained unmatched. This CDR3 reads CASSLVAGGYNEQFF. CDR3 DNA: TGCGCCAGCAGCTTGGTAGCGGGGGGTTACAATGAGCAGTTCTTC.

The CDR3 reads CAISEPGQGDTYYGYTF. Written as DNA, the CDR3 is TGTGCCATCAGTGAGCCGGGACAGGGGGACACTTACTATGGCTACACCTTC. The chain combines TRBV10-3 with TRBJ1-2; TRBD1 agrees at 11 bases. Germline CDR1 reads ENHRY; CDR2 reads SYGVKD. Losses at the gene ends were 2 bases for V and 3 bases for J; bases not matched to a gene: 8. The CDR3 has 17 residues.

The chain joins TRBV7-3 to TRBJ2-1; 15 nucleotides line up with TRBD2. J gave up 8 bases and V 5 bases, and 10 bases lay outside the gene matches. Germline V gene sequence: CDR1 SGHTA, CDR2 FQGTGA. The CDR3 is 17 amino acids. DNA of the CDR3: TGTGCCAGCAGCCCTGGACTAGCGGGAGGGCTCGAGTATGAGCAGTTCTTC. Its translation is CASSPGLAGGLEYEQFF.

Written as DNA, the CDR3 is TGCGCCAGCAGCCAAGATTGGGTCGGGACAGGGGGTGGCTACACCTTC. It encodes CASSQDWVGTGGGYTF. J is TRBJ1-2 and V is TRBV4-3; 11 nucleotides align to TRBD1. The V segment lost 0 bases and the J segment 7 bases; nucleotides outside the gene matches: 7. This CDR3 region has 16 residues. Germline V gene data show CDR1 as LGHNA and CDR2 as YSLEER.

The chain has TRBV5-1 and TRBJ2-6, with 8 nucleotides matching TRBD1. V shed 3 bases, J shed 0 bases, and the junction held 5 bases outside the gene matches. The CDR3 is 17 amino acids. Germline CDR1 is SGHRS and CDR2 is YFSETQ. The CDR3 DNA reads TGCGCCAGCAGCTGGACAGGGATAACCTCTGGGGCCAACGTCCTGACTTTC. Translation: CASSWTGITSGANVLTF. Using reference TRBV5-1 and TRBJ2-6 for the parts outside the CDR3, the full variable domain is KAGVTQTPRYLIKTRGQQVTLSCSPISGHRSVSWYQQTPGQGLQFLFEYFSETQRNKGNFPGRFSGRQFSNSRSEMNVSTLELGDSALYLCASSWTGITSGANVLTFGAGSRLTVL.

In this sample, this clone turned up a few times. The rearrangement links TRBV5-6 to TRBJ2-2; D might be TRBD2 (5 bases). Germline V gene sequence: CDR1 SGHDT, CDR2 YYEEEE. The germline V and J ends were trimmed by 5 bases and 6 bases, with 17 bases remaining between them. The CDR3 is made up of 15 amino acids. CDR3 region: CASRLRVAAAGELFF. CDR3 bases: TGTGCCAGCAGACTGCGGGTTGCGGCCGCCGGGGAGCTGTTTTTT.

The rearrangement joins TRBV5-1 to TRBJ2-1; 7 bases are shared with TRBD1. CDR1 and CDR2 from the germline V gene are SGHRS and YFSETQ. CDR3 length: 16 amino acids. Germline trimming cut 0 bases from V and 3 bases from J; bases unmatched to any gene: 6. CDR3 sequence reads: CASSLEARGIYNEQFF. The CDR3 nucleotides read TGCGCCAGCAGCTTGGAGGCCAGGGGGATCTACAATGAGCAGTTCTTC.

This chain joins TRBV2 and TRBJ1-1; the D gene is possibly TRBD1 (6 bases). The V gene lost 4 bases and the J gene lost 3 bases, with 9 bases spanning the gap. The CDR3 sequence is 13 residues long. CDR1 SNHLY and CDR2 FYNNEI come from the germline V gene. CDR3 in amino acids: CASSAWGHTEAFF. The CDR3 DNA reads TGTGCCAGCAGTGCTTGGGGGCACACTGAAGCTTTCTTT.

The CDR3 region is CASSRGYEQYF. DNA of the CDR3: TGTGCCAGCTCGAGAGGGTACGAGCAGTACTTC. The V gene is TRBV18, the J gene TRBJ2-7; tentative D call: TRBD2 (5 bases). Germline lookup yields CDR1 KGHSH and CDR2 LQKENI. The germline V and J ends were trimmed by 6 bases and 4 bases, with 7 bases remaining between them. CDR3 length: 11 amino acids.

The V gene is TRBV5-1, the J gene TRBJ2-7; 11 bases are shared with TRBD2. Germline V gene lookup returns CDR1 SGHRS and CDR2 YFSETQ. With 0 bases clipped from V and 9 bases from J, the junction kept 17 bases outside the gene matches. This CDR3 region has 18 residues. The CDR3 is CASSLVAGGLVVSGGQYF. The CDR3 nucleotides read TGCGCCAGCAGCTTGGTAGCGGGAGGGCTTGTAGTTTCAGGCGGGCAGTACTTC. Drawing the rest from reference TRBV5-1 and TRBJ2-7, the complete variable domain is KAGVTQTPRYLIKTRGQQVTLSCSPISGHRSVSWYQQTPGQGLQFLFEYFSETQRNKGNFPGRFSGRQFSNSRSEMNVSTLELGDSALYLCASSLVAGGLVVSGGQYFGPGTRLTVT.

The gene calls are TRBV30 and TRBJ2-2; 8 nucleotides line up with TRBD1. This CDR3 has 14 residues. Germline CDR1 and CDR2: GTSNPN and SVGIG (reference sequence). J gave up 6 bases and V 5 bases, and 8 bases lay outside the gene matches. In nucleotides, the CDR3 is TGTGCCTGGCGTCGACAGGGGTCAGCCGGGGAGCTGTTTTTT. It codes for CAWRRQGSAGELFF. The entire variable domain, with the rest obtained from reference TRBV30 and TRBJ2-2, is as follows: SQTIHQWPATLVQPVGSPLSLECTVEGTSNPNLYWYRQAAGRGLQLLFYSVGIGQISSEVPQNLSASRPQDRQFILSSKKLLLSDSGFYLCAWRRQGSAGELFFGEGSRLTVL.